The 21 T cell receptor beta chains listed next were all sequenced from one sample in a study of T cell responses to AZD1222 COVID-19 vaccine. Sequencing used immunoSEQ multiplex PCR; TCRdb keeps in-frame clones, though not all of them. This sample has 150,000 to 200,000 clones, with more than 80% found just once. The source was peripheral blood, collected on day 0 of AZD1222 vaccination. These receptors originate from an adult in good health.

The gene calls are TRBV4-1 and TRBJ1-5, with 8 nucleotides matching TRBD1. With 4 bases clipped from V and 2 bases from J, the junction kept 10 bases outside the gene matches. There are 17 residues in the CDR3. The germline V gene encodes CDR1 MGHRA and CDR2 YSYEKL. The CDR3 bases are TGCGCCAGCAGCCCAACGGGGTCGGGACAGGGCAATCAGCCCCAGCATTTT. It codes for CASSPTGSGQGNQPQHF.

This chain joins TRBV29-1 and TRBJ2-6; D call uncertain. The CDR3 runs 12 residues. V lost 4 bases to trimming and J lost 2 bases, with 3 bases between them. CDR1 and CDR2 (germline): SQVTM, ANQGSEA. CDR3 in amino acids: CSVATGANVLTF. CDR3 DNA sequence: TGCAGCGTTGCGACTGGGGCCAACGTCCTGACTTTC.

The CDR3 region has the DNA TGCGCCAGCAGCTTGGGGGCCAGGGACACTGAAGCTTTCTTT. This codes for CASSLGARDTEAFF. This chain links TRBV5-1 with TRBJ1-1; TRBD1 might be the D (5 bases). CDR1 is SGHRS and CDR2 is YFSETQ in the germline V gene. V lost 0 bases, J lost 3 bases, and 9 bases lay in between. The CDR3 is 14 amino acids.

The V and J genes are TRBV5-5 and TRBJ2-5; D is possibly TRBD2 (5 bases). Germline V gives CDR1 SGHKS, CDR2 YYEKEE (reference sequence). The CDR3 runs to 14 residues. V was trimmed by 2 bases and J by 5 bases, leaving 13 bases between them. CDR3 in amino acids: CASSFDLGGETQYF. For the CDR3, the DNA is TGTGCCAGCAGCTTTGACCTGGGCGGGGAGACCCAGTACTTC.

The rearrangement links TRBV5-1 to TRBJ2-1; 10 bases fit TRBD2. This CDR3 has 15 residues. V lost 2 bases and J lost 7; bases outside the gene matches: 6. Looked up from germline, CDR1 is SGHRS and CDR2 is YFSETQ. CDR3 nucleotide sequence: TGCGCCAGCAGCTTCCCTAGCGGGAGCGGAAATGAGCAGTTCTTC. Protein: CASSFPSGSGNEQFF.

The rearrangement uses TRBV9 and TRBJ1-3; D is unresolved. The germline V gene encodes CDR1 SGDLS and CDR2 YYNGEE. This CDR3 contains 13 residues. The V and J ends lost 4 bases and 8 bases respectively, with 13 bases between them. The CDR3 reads CASSPGVVHTIYF. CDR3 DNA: TGTGCCAGCAGCCCGGGCGTGGTGCACACCATATATTTT. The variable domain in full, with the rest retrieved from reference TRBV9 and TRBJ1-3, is DSGVTQTPKHLITATGQRVTLRCSPRSGDLSVYWYQQSLDQGLQFLIQYYNGEERAKGNILERFSAQQFPDLHSELNLSSLELGDSALYFCASSPGVVHTIYFGEGSWLTVV.

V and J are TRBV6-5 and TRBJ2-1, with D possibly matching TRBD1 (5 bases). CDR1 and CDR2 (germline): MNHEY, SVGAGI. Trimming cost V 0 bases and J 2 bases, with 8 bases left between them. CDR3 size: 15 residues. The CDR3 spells CASSYSQGPYNEQFF. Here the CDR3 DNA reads TGTGCCAGCAGTTACTCTCAGGGCCCCTACAATGAGCAGTTCTTC.

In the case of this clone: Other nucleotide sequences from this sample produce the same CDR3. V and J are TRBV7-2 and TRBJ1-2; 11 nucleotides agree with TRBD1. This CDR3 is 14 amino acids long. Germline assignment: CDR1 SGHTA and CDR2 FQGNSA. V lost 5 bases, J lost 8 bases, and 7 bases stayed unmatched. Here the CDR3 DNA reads TGTGCCAGCAGCCCCGGACAGGGGGCGCGGGGCTACACCTTC. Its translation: CASSPGQGARGYTF.

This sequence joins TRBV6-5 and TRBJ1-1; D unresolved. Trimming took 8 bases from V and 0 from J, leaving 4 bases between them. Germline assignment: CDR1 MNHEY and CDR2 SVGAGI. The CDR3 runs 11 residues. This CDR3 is CASHMNTEAFF. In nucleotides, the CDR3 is TGTGCCAGCCACATGAACACTGAAGCTTTCTTT.

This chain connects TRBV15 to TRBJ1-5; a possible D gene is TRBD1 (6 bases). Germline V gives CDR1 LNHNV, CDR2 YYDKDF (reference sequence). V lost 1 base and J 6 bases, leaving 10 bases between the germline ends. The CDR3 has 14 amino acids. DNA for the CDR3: TGTGCCACCAGCAGAGGAGGGGGTGCTCAGCCCCAGCATTTT. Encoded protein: CATSRGGGAQPQHF.

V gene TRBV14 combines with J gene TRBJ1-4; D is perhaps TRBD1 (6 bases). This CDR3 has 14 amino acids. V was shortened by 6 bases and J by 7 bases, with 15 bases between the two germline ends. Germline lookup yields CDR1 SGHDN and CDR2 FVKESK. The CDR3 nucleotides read TGTGCCAGCAGAGTGACAGGCGCCGGTGAAAAACTGTTTTTT. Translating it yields CASRVTGAGEKLFF.

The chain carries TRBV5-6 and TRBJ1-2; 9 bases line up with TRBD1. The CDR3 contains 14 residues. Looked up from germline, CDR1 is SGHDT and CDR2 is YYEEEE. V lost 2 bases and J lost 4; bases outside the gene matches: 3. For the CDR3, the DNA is TGTGCCAGCAGCTTACAGGGGGCGGGCTATGGCTACACCTTC. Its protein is CASSLQGAGYGYTF.

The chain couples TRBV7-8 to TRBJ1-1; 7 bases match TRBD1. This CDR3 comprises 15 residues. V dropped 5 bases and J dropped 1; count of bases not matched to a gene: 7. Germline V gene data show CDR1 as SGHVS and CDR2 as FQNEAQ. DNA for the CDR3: TGTGCCAGCAGCCAAAAGACAGGGACGAACACTGAAGCTTTCTTT. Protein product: CASSQKTGTNTEAFF.

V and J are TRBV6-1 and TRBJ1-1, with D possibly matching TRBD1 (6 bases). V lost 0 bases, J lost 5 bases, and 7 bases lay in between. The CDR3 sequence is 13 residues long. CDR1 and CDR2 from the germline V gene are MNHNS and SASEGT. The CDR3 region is CASSEAQGTEAFF. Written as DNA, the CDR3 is TGTGCCAGCAGTGAAGCCCAGGGGACTGAAGCTTTCTTT.

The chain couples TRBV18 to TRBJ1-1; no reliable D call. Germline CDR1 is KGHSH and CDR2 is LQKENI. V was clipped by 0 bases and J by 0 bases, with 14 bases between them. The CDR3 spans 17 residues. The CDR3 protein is CASSPPMPAQMNTEAFF. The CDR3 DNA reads TGTGCCAGCTCACCACCCATGCCCGCGCAGATGAACACTGAAGCTTTCTTT.

The CDR3: CATTGQYAYEQYF. In DNA form, the CDR3 reads TGTGCCACCACGGGACAGTATGCCTACGAGCAGTACTTC. The chain is built from TRBV6-5 and TRBJ2-7; 7 nucleotides match TRBD1. The CDR3 has 13 residues. Germline trimming cut 10 bases from V and 2 bases from J; bases unmatched to any gene: 8. Germline loops: CDR1 MNHEY, CDR2 SVGAGI.

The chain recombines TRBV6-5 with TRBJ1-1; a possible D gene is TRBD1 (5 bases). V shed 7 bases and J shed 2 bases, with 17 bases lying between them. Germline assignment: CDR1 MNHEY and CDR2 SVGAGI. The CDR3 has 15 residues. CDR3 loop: CASTPQGALNTEAFF. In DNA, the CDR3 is TGTGCCAGCACCCCCCAAGGGGCGCTTAACACTGAAGCTTTCTTT.

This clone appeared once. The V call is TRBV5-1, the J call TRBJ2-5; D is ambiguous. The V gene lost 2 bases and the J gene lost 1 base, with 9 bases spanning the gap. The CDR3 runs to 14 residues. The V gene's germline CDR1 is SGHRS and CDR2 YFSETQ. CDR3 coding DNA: TGCGCCAGCAGCTTATTGGGGTCCCAAGAGACCCAGTACTTC. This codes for CASSLLGSQETQYF.

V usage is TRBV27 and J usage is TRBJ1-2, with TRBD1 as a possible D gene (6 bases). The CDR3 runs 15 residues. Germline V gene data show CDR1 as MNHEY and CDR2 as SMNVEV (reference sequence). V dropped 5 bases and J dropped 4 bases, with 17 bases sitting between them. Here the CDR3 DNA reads TGTGCCAGCAGTGTGTACAGGGAGAACTTCTATGGCTACACCTTC. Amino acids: CASSVYRENFYGYTF.

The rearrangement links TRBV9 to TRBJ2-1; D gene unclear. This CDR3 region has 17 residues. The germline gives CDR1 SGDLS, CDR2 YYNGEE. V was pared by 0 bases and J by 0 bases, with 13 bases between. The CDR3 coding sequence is TGTGCCAGCAGCGTAGCGGCTACGAGCTCCTCCTACAATGAGCAGTTCTTC. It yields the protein CASSVAATSSSYNEQFF. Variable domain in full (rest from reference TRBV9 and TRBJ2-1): DSGVTQTPKHLITATGQRVTLRCSPRSGDLSVYWYQQSLDQGLQFLIQYYNGEERAKGNILERFSAQQFPDLHSELNLSSLELGDSALYFCASSVAATSSSYNEQFFGPGTRLTVL.

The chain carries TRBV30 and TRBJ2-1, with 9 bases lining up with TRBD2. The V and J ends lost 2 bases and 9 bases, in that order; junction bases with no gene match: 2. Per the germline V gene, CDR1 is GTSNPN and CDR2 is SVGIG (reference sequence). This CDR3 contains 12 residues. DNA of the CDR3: TGTGCCTGGAGTTCTAGCGGGATTGAGCAGTTCTTC. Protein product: CAWSSSGIEQFF.